This passage covers 25 T cell receptor beta chains from one sample sequenced in a study of monozygotic twins with inflammatory bowel disease. TCRdb re-called the 5' RACE reads and shows each CDR3 protein once, DNA omitted. In total, the table holds just over 300,000 distinct CDR3 sequences. The sequencing input was blood. These receptors came from a human donor with ulcerative colitis or Crohn's disease, or a healthy co-twin of an affected twin (not recorded which).

The gene calls are TRBV7-9 and TRBJ1-2. Per germline, CDR1 SEHNR and CDR2 FQNEAQ (reference sequence). CDR3 size: 14 residues. The CDR3 loop reads CASSLSRDSHGYTF.

The V and J genes are TRBV6-4 and TRBJ1-1. CDR1 and CDR2 (germline): MRHNA, SNTAGT. This CDR3 is built from 13 residues. This CDR3 is CASSRQGITEAFF.

V usage is TRBV5-4 and J usage is TRBJ1-4. This CDR3 has 13 residues. Germline loops: CDR1 SGHNT, CDR2 YYREEE (reference sequence). This chain's CDR3 is CASSLAGREKLFF. The variable domain in full, completed from reference TRBV5-4 and TRBJ1-4, reads ETGVTQSPTHLIKTRGQQVTLRCSSQSGHNTVSWYQQALGQGPQFIFQYYREEENGRGNFPPRFSGLQFPNYSSELNVNALELDDSALYLCASSLAGREKLFFGSGTQLSVL.

The genes are TRBV4-3 and TRBJ1-4. This CDR3 comprises 13 residues. Per the germline V gene, CDR1 is LGHNA and CDR2 is YSLEER. The chain's CDR3 is CASSQGKNEKLFF.

This sequence joins TRBV12-3 or TRBV12-4 and TRBJ2-2. CDR3 length: 13 amino acids. CDR3 region: CASSFSQPGELFF.

V usage is TRBV19 and J usage is TRBJ2-2; the TCRdb D gene call, TRBD1, has no DNA to confirm it. The CDR3 totals 15 residues. Germline V gene sequence: CDR1 LNHDA, CDR2 SQIVND (reference sequence). Here the CDR3 reads CASEPPLDRTGELFF. Using reference TRBV19 and TRBJ2-2 for the parts outside the CDR3, the full variable domain is DGGITQSPKYLFRKEGQNVTLSCEQNLNHDAMYWYRQDPGQGLRLIYYSQIVNDFQKGDIAEGYSVSREKKESFPLTVTSAQKNPTAFYLCASEPPLDRTGELFFGEGSRLTVL.

The V call is TRBV14, the J call TRBJ1-4. This CDR3 is 13 amino acids long. CDR1 and CDR2 from the germline V gene are SGHDN and FVKESK. CDR3 amino acids: CASSHLNDEKLFF.

V and J are TRBV20-1 and TRBJ1-1; the D call of TRBD1 rests on TCRdb alone, since no DNA is present to check it. CDR1 DFQATT and CDR2 SNEGSKA come from the germline V gene (reference sequence). The CDR3 is made up of 11 amino acids. The CDR3 is CSARGQGAAFF.

The gene calls are TRBV6-5 and TRBJ2-4; the TRBD1 assignment by TCRdb is unverifiable without DNA. Germline loops: CDR1 MNHEY, CDR2 SVGAGI. The CDR3 loop spans 16 amino acids. The CDR3 spells CASSYGQGAAKNMQYF.

This sequence joins TRBV5-1 and TRBJ2-7; the TRBD1 assignment by TCRdb is unverifiable without DNA. Germline CDR1 reads SGHRS; CDR2 reads YFSETQ. The CDR3 spans 19 residues. This CDR3 is CASSLANEIGQVRSYEQYF.

This chain connects TRBV5-6 to TRBJ1-1. This CDR3 has 14 amino acids. Per the germline V gene, CDR1 is SGHDT and CDR2 is YYEEEE. CDR3 residues: CASSLGRGNTEAFF. The whole variable domain, remainder taken from reference TRBV5-6 and TRBJ1-1, is DAGVTQSPTHLIKTRGQQVTLRCSPKSGHDTVSWYQQALGQGPQFIFQYYEEEERQRGNFPDRFSGHQFPNYSSELNVNALLLGDSALYLCASSLGRGNTEAFFGQGTRLTVV.

The chain combines TRBV5-1 with TRBJ2-1; the D gene TCRdb calls, TRBD1, cannot be checked with no DNA. Germline V lookup: CDR1 SGHRS, CDR2 YFSETQ. This CDR3 contains 15 residues. CDR3 sequence reads: CASSSRDREIHEQFF.

The chain uses TRBV12-3 or TRBV12-4 and TRBJ1-6; TCRdb names TRBD1, which stays unverified in the absence of DNA. CDR3 length: 13 residues. CDR3 sequence reads: CASSTGSGSPLHF.

CDR3 region: CASSLVSGLPPGANVLTF. The chain carries TRBV5-1 and TRBJ2-6; TCRdb gives TRBD1 as the D gene, but with no DNA this cannot be confirmed. Germline V gene sequence: CDR1 SGHRS, CDR2 YFSETQ. The CDR3 is 18 amino acids.

J is TRBJ1-4 and V is TRBV12-3 or TRBV12-4; as DNA is missing, the TRBD1 call by TCRdb cannot be tested. The length of the CDR3 is 15 residues. CDR3 sequence reads: CASSPGGYKGEKLFF.

J is TRBJ2-1 and V is TRBV11-2; no DNA is available, so the TRBD2 call from TCRdb remains unchecked. The germline gives CDR1 SGHAT, CDR2 FQNNGV. The CDR3 runs to 15 residues. The CDR3 reads CASSLLAGANNEQFF.

V gene TRBV12-3 or TRBV12-4 combines with J gene TRBJ1-6. The CDR3 spans 14 residues. CDR3 loop: CASRVSRGMAPLHF.

V gene TRBV4-2 combines with J gene TRBJ2-7; lacking DNA, the TRBD2 call made by TCRdb goes unchecked. Germline V CDR1 and CDR2: LGHNA, YNFKEQ. The CDR3 spans 13 residues. The CDR3 here is CASSEEATYEQYF.

The rearrangement uses TRBV18 and TRBJ2-3; TCRdb outputs TRBD1, but without DNA this stays unchecked. The CDR3 spans 16 residues. Germline V gives CDR1 KGHSH, CDR2 LQKENI. This CDR3 reads CASSPFQGAGGDTQYF.

The J gene is TRBJ2-1, the V gene TRBV6-2 or TRBV6-3; TCRdb picks TRBD2, but there is no DNA to check that call. This CDR3 has 17 amino acids. Germline lookup yields CDR1 MNHEY and CDR2 SVGEGT. The CDR3 here is CASSTPLAGGIYNEQFF.

The chain combines TRBV9 with TRBJ2-1; TCRdb indicates TRBD2, and absent DNA this call remains unverified. The CDR3 extends over 16 amino acids. Germline CDR1 is SGDLS and CDR2 is YYNGEE. CDR3 sequence reads: CASSPTSGRYINEQFF.

The CDR3: CASSYEVGSGESYEQYF. The rearrangement joins TRBV6-2 or TRBV6-3 to TRBJ2-7; TCRdb picks TRBD2, but there is no DNA to check that call. The CDR3 has 17 residues. CDR1 and CDR2 (germline): MNHEY, SVGEGT.

V gene TRBV27 combines with J gene TRBJ2-7; TCRdb's D call of TRBD2 is untestable without DNA. Germline assignment: CDR1 MNHEY and CDR2 SMNVEV (reference sequence). The CDR3 is 15 residues long. The CDR3 loop is CASSFTSGISYEQYF.

This chain links TRBV5-1 with TRBJ1-2; there is no DNA to check the TCRdb D call of TRBD1. Germline assignment: CDR1 SGHRS and CDR2 YFSETQ. This CDR3 has 14 residues. CDR3 in amino acids: CASSSGQQAYGYTF.

The genes are TRBV6-2 or TRBV6-3 and TRBJ2-7; TCRdb selects TRBD1, and the lack of DNA leaves this call unchecked. CDR3 length: 16 residues. Germline V gene sequence: CDR1 MNHEY, CDR2 SVGEGT. The CDR3 here is CASSSPGRMGIYEQYF.